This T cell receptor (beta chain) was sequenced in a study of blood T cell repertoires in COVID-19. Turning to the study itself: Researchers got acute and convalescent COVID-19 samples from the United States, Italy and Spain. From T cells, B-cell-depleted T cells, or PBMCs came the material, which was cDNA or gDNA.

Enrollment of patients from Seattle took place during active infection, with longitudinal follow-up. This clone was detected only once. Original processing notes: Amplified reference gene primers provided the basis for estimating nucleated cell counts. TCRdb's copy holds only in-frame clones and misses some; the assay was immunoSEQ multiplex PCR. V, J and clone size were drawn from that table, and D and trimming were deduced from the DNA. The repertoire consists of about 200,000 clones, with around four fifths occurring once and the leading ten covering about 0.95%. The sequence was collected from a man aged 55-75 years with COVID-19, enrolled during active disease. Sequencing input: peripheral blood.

The DNA for the CDR3 is TGTGCCAGCAGCTTATTTGGGACAGGGGACAATGAGCAGTTCTTC. This encodes CASSLFGTGDNEQFF. This sequence joins TRBV7-8 and TRBJ2-1, with 10 bases that match TRBD1. Germline trimming cut 2 bases from V and 5 bases from J; bases unmatched to any gene: 3. The CDR3 length is 15 residues. Germline CDR1 and CDR2: SGHVS and FQNEAQ.